The 18 T cell receptor beta chains listed next were all sequenced from one sample in a study of Ad26.COV2.S vaccination and SARS-CoV-2 variants. Sample treatment: 15 to 20 received Ad26.COV2.S at low or high dose, single or two shots; roughly five received placebo; per-sample allocation not given. Sampling happened 63 days after the first vaccine or placebo injection. Sequenced by immunoSEQ multiplex PCR; TCRdb stores in-frame clones only, minus some. Among 400,000 to 450,000 clones listed, around nine tenths were seen once. Sequencing used peripheral blood, obtained in a trial of Ad26.COV2.S vaccine versus placebo. The receptors shown here come from a person between 18 and 59 years old who received the Ad26.COV2.S COVID-19 vaccine or a placebo.

The rearrangement uses TRBV4-3 and TRBJ1-1; no firm D call. CDR3 length equals 15 residues. Trimming pared 0 bases from V and 1 base from J, leaving 9 bases between. CDR1 and CDR2 from the germline V gene are LGHNA and YSLEER. CDR3 DNA: TGCGCCAGCAGCCAAGAGACCATCAGGAACACTGAAGCTTTCTTT. Its translation is CASSQETIRNTEAFF.

This chain connects TRBV9 to TRBJ2-2; no reliable D call. The CDR3 totals 13 residues. The V end was cut by 2 bases, the J end by 6 bases, with 8 bases between. The germline gives CDR1 SGDLS, CDR2 YYNGEE. The CDR3 spells CASSVVAAGELFF. In DNA form, the CDR3 reads TGTGCCAGCAGCGTCGTTGCCGCCGGGGAGCTGTTTTTT.

The V and J genes are TRBV19 and TRBJ1-1, with TRBD1 matching 8 bases. Trimming took 3 bases from V and 6 from J; bases not matched to a gene: 3. Germline lookup yields CDR1 LNHDA and CDR2 SQIVND (reference sequence). There are 13 residues in the CDR3. CDR3 sequence (DNA): TGTGCCAGTAGTATCCAGGGGGCCGCTGAAGCTTTCTTT. This sequence encodes CASSIQGAAEAFF.

The chain joins TRBV10-1 to TRBJ2-3; 10 nucleotides align to TRBD2. From germline, CDR1 is WNHNN and CDR2 SYGVQD (reference sequence). The junction had 10 bases not matched to a gene; V was cut back by 7 bases and J by 6 bases. The CDR3 contains 15 residues. CDR3 amino acids: CASTPLAGVWDTQYF. In nucleotides, the CDR3 is TGCGCCAGCACCCCTCTAGCGGGGGTTTGGGATACGCAGTATTTT.

The chain links TRBV21-1 to TRBJ1-6. TRBV21-1 is classified as a pseudogene. CDR3 length: 16 residues. CDR3 coding DNA: TGTGCCAGCAGCATCCATGGAGGGTTTCGTAATTCACCCCTCCACTTT. This codes for CASSIHGGFRNSPLHF.

The chain is built from TRBV10-3 and TRBJ2-5, with TRBD2 identical over 7 bases. The V segment lost 6 bases and the J segment 4 bases; nucleotides outside the gene matches: 5. The CDR3 loop spans 13 amino acids. CDR1 is ENHRY, CDR2 SYGVKD, per germline. CDR3 residues: CAIRGLVGETQYF. The CDR3 DNA is TGTGCCATCAGAGGACTAGTCGGAGAGACCCAGTACTTC.

The V gene is TRBV10-3, the J gene TRBJ2-7, with D possibly TRBD2 on 6 matching bases. The V gene's germline CDR1 is ENHRY and CDR2 SYGVKD. The CDR3 spans 12 residues. Trimming cost V 10 bases and J 3 bases, with 13 bases left between them. CDR3 DNA sequence: TGTGCCACCGGAGGGCAGGGCTACGAGCAGTACTTC. It encodes CATGGQGYEQYF.

The gene calls are TRBV29-1 and TRBJ2-3; tentative D call: TRBD2 (5 bases). The CDR3 consists of 14 residues. Trimming cost V 5 bases and J 4 bases, with 16 bases left between them. Looked up from germline, CDR1 is SQVTM and CDR2 is ANQGSEA. CDR3 sequence: CSVSQASTADTQYF. DNA for the CDR3: TGCAGCGTTTCCCAAGCTAGCACCGCAGATACGCAGTATTTT.

This chain uses TRBV5-4 with TRBJ2-1, with TRBD2 matching over 10 bases. The CDR3 has 14 amino acids. Germline CDR1 SGHNT, CDR2 YYREEE (reference sequence). J gave up 8 bases and V 3 bases, and 5 bases lay outside the gene matches. The CDR3, as DNA: TGTGCCAGCAGCTCTGGACTAGCGGTCCATGAGCAGTTCTTC. Encoded protein: CASSSGLAVHEQFF.

For the CDR3, the DNA is TGTGCCAGTATCGCCTCGGACAGGGATGGCTTGGGCTACACCTTC. The encoded protein is CASIASDRDGLGYTF. The chain couples TRBV19 to TRBJ1-2; 8 bases line up with TRBD1. The germline CDR1 and CDR2 sequences are LNHDA and SQIVND (reference sequence). V trimming: 7 bases; J trimming: 8 bases; junction bases outside the gene matches: 15. This CDR3 is built from 15 residues.

The rearrangement joins TRBV7-3 to TRBJ2-3; 10 positions agree with TRBD2. Germline CDR1 and CDR2: SGHTA and FQGTGA. V trimming: 2 bases; J trimming: 2 bases; junction bases outside the gene matches: 4. This CDR3 has 16 residues. CDR3 DNA sequence: TGTGCCAGCAGCTTAGTAGCGGGAGGACTCACAGATACGCAGTATTTT. This translates into CASSLVAGGLTDTQYF.

This chain links TRBV2 with TRBJ2-1; D could derive from TRBD1 or TRBD2 (7 bases each). V lost 7 bases, J lost 0 bases, and 16 bases lay in between. Germline CDR1 SNHLY, CDR2 FYNNEI. The CDR3 is 16 residues long. The CDR3 bases are TGTGCCAGCACAGGGGGGGGGCTAAACTCCTACAATGAGCAGTTCTTC. Its translation is CASTGGGLNSYNEQFF. The full variable domain, in which reference TRBV2 and TRBJ2-1 provide the parts outside the CDR3, is EPEVTQTPSHQVTQMGQEVILRCVPISNHLYFYWYRQILGQKVEFLVSFYNNEISEKSEIFDDQFSVERPDGSNFTLKIRSTKLEDSAMYFCASTGGGLNSYNEQFFGPGTRLTVL.

The V call is TRBV28, the J call TRBJ2-6; no reliable D call. Germline V CDR1 and CDR2: MDHEN, SYDVKM. There are 14 residues in the CDR3. Trimming removed 5 bases at V and 0 bases at J, with 5 bases between. The CDR3 nucleotides are TGTGCCAGCAGTGTGAGCTCTGGGGCCAACGTCCTGACTTTC. It is translated as CASSVSSGANVLTF.

The chain carries TRBV6-1 and TRBJ2-1, with 10 bases lining up with TRBD2. CDR3 length equals 16 residues. The germline gives CDR1 MNHNS, CDR2 SASEGT. The V and J ends lost 3 bases and 4 bases, in that order; junction bases with no gene match: 6. CDR3 coding DNA: TGTGCCAGCAGTGAGGCCACGGGACTAGCGTACAATGAGCAGTTCTTC. Encoded protein: CASSEATGLAYNEQFF.

The V call is TRBV9, the J call TRBJ2-2, with 9 bases lining up with TRBD2. Germline V lookup: CDR1 SGDLS, CDR2 YYNGEE. This CDR3 contains 16 residues. The junction had 10 bases not matched to a gene; V was cut back by 4 bases and J by 6 bases. The CDR3 loop is CASSTSSGSLAGELFF. As DNA, the CDR3 is TGTGCCAGCAGCACAAGTAGCGGGAGTTTGGCCGGGGAGCTGTTTTTT. The whole variable domain, remainder taken from reference TRBV9 and TRBJ2-2, is DSGVTQTPKHLITATGQRVTLRCSPRSGDLSVYWYQQSLDQGLQFLIQYYNGEERAKGNILERFSAQQFPDLHSELNLSSLELGDSALYFCASSTSSGSLAGELFFGEGSRLTVL.

V is TRBV12-3 or TRBV12-4 and J is TRBJ2-3; D is possibly TRBD1 (5 bases). CDR3 length: 11 amino acids. Trimming cost V 6 bases and J 5 bases, with 6 bases left between them. The CDR3 region has the DNA TGTGCCAGCAGAGGGGTAGATACGCAGTATTTT. Translated: CASRGVDTQYF.

V is TRBV7-2 and J is TRBJ2-7, with a possible D match to TRBD1 (6 bases). Trimming shortened V by 3 bases and J by 2 bases, and 14 bases separated the two germline ends. Germline CDR1 reads SGHTA; CDR2 reads FQGNSA. This CDR3 is built from 15 residues. The CDR3 spells CASSLNGRGPYEQYF. The CDR3 nucleotides read TGTGCCAGCAGCTTGAATGGCAGGGGCCCCTACGAGCAGTACTTC.

This chain uses TRBV2 with TRBJ2-5; D call uncertain. V gave up 8 bases and J gave up 4 bases, with 11 bases separating them. Germline assignment: CDR1 SNHLY and CDR2 FYNNEI. This CDR3 has 12 residues. The CDR3 DNA is TGTGCCAGCTCTGGGGTGGGAGAGACCCAGTACTTC. It encodes CASSGVGETQYF.